The 23 T cell receptor beta chains presented below share a single source sample, sequenced in a study of T cell repertoires in cytomegalovirus infection. TCRdb independently ran MiXCR on the reads; one entry per CDR3 protein. Found here are some 700,000 distinct CDR3 sequences, under 40% of them singletons; the top ten hold around 3%. Sequencing was performed on PBMCs. Receptors were obtained from a human donor in good health (CMV status not recorded). Some clones in this sample may be carry-over from other donors' samples.

With respect to this clonotype: A junction boundary mismatches the germline segment, possibly from a read error. The chain carries TRBV5-1 and TRBJ2-5, with a weak D call TRBD2 (6 bases). Germline loops: CDR1 SGHRS, CDR2 YFSETQ. CDR3 length: 14 amino acids. CDR3 coding DNA: TGCGCCAGCAGCTGGGGGACTCCCCGGGAGACCAAGTACTTC. Its protein product is CASSWGTPRETKYF.

This clonotype has at least ten counts. This chain links TRBV7-4 with TRBJ1-5; the D gene is possibly TRBD1 (5 bases). V was cut by 1 base and J by 1 base, with 11 bases left in between. The germline CDR1 and CDR2 sequences are SGHVT and SQSDAQ. CDR3 length: 16 residues. The CDR3 sequence: CASSLGGVESNQPQHF. The CDR3, as DNA: TGTGCCAGCAGCTTAGGAGGGGTCGAGAGCAATCAGCCCCAGCATTTT. Complete variable domain (other parts from reference TRBV7-4 and TRBJ1-5): GAGVSQSPRYKVAKRGRDVALRCDSISGHVTLYWYRQTLGQGSEVLTYSQSDAQRDKSGRPSGRFSAERPERSVSTLKIQRTEQGDSAVYLCASSLGGVESNQPQHFGDGTRLSIL.

The chain joins TRBV7-2 to TRBJ2-3, with TRBD2 matching 8 bases. J lost 0 bases, V lost 5 bases, and 4 bases had no gene match. The CDR3 runs to 15 residues. Looked up from germline, CDR1 is SGHTA and CDR2 is FQGNSA. The CDR3 bases are TGTGCCAGCAGCGTAGGCGGGGGGAGCACAGATACGCAGTATTTT. This sequence encodes CASSVGGGSTDTQYF.

The chain recombines TRBV29-1 with TRBJ2-1; D possibly corresponds to TRBD1 (5 bases). From germline, CDR1 is SQVTM and CDR2 ANQGSEA. V gave up 4 bases and J gave up 3 bases, with 10 bases separating them. The CDR3 totals 13 residues. For the CDR3, the DNA is TGCAGCGTTGGCAGAAGGGGCTACAATGAGCAGTTCTTC. Amino acids: CSVGRRGYNEQFF.

The rearrangement uses TRBV29-1 and TRBJ2-7, with a weak D call TRBD2 (6 bases). CDR1 and CDR2 from the germline V gene are SQVTM and ANQGSEA. V lost 8 bases, J lost 9 bases, and 23 bases lay in between. The CDR3 is 13 amino acids. The CDR3 reads CSFTGENGMSQYF. In DNA form, the CDR3 reads TGCAGCTTTACGGGAGAAAATGGAATGTCGCAGTACTTC.

This clonotype was detected only a few times. The genes are TRBV28 and TRBJ2-1, with 10 bases fitting TRBD2. The CDR3 spans 15 residues. CDR1 is MDHEN, CDR2 SYDVKM, per germline. The J segment lost 1 base and the V segment lost 6 bases, leaving 3 bases of the junction unmatched. The CDR3 is CASRPSGSSYNEQFF. The CDR3 DNA reads TGTGCCAGCAGACCTAGCGGGAGTTCCTACAATGAGCAGTTCTTC.

In this sample, this clonotype turned up a few times. The chain has TRBV29-1 and TRBJ2-7; 7 positions match TRBD2. Germline assignment: CDR1 SQVTM and CDR2 ANQGSEA. Trimming took 7 bases from V and 4 from J; bases not matched to a gene: 13. The CDR3 is made up of 14 amino acids. The CDR3 DNA sequence: TGCAGCGCCAAATCCCGGGACTACCCTTACGAGCAGTACTTC. It translates to CSAKSRDYPYEQYF.

CDR3 sequence reads: CASSQWRGGLYEQYF. The CDR3, as DNA: TGTGCCAGCAGCCAATGGCGGGGGGGTTTGTACGAGCAGTACTTC. The rearrangement joins TRBV14 to TRBJ2-7; 9 nucleotides agree with TRBD2. Trimming removed 2 bases from V and 4 bases from J; junction bases left unmatched: 6. The germline V gene has CDR1 SGHDN and CDR2 FVKESK. The CDR3 is 15 residues long.

The genes are TRBV20-1 and TRBJ1-2, with 8 bases that match TRBD1. Germline loops: CDR1 DFQATT, CDR2 SNEGSKA (reference sequence). The CDR3 is 15 amino acids. J was trimmed by 3 bases and V by 5 bases; bases with no gene match: 11. CDR3 in DNA: TGCAGTGCTTATACAGGGGGGCGCTGGGACTATGGCTACACCTTC. Amino acid sequence: CSAYTGGRWDYGYTF.

The chain links TRBV7-3 to TRBJ2-3; D is perhaps TRBD1 (7 bases). The length of the CDR3 is 16 residues. Per germline, CDR1 SGHTA and CDR2 FQGTGA. V lost 5 bases to trimming and J lost 0 bases, with 15 bases between them. CDR3: CASSPRRGPSTDTQYF. The CDR3 nucleotides read TGTGCCAGCAGCCCACGGAGGGGGCCTAGCACAGATACGCAGTATTTT.

The chain joins TRBV5-6 to TRBJ2-6; perhaps TRBD2 as D (7 bases). The V gene lost 6 bases and the J gene lost 3 bases, with 10 bases spanning the gap. The CDR3 extends over 14 amino acids. Germline V gene data show CDR1 as SGHDT and CDR2 as YYEEEE. The CDR3 sequence is CASTGGIGANVLTF. The CDR3 DNA follows: TGTGCCAGCACGGGGGGCATTGGGGCCAACGTCCTGACTTTC.

On this clonotype itself: This CDR3 fails to terminate in the conserved phenylalanine or tryptophan, so it likely reflects a read error. This CDR3 is CASSLEGGGPSSGNTIYC. Written as DNA, the CDR3 is TGTGCCAGCAGCTTAGAGGGGGGTGGGCCCTCCTCTGGAAACACCATATATTGT. The chain carries TRBV11-2 and TRBJ1-3; a weak D match, TRBD1 (5 bases). This CDR3 comprises 18 residues. Germline V CDR1 and CDR2: SGHAT, FQNNGV. Trimming left V 0 bases short and J 0 bases short, with 15 bases between.

This clonotype was detected once. V usage is TRBV20-1 and J usage is TRBJ1-5; TRBD1 matches at 8 bases. Germline CDR1 reads DFQATT; CDR2 reads SNEGSKA (reference sequence). Unmatched junction bases numbered 5, after V lost 0 bases and J lost 7 bases. The CDR3 is made up of 14 amino acids. The CDR3 region is CSARDRTGRQPQHF. CDR3 nucleotides: TGCAGTGCTAGAGATCGGACAGGGCGGCAGCCCCAGCATTTT.

The chain links TRBV5-6 to TRBJ1-1; D is undetermined. The V end was cut by 4 bases, the J end by 0 bases, with 13 bases between. CDR1 and CDR2 from the germline V gene are SGHDT and YYEEEE. This CDR3 spans 15 amino acids. The chain's CDR3 is CASSRPGSMNTEAFF. The CDR3 DNA reads as TGTGCCAGCAGCCGCCCCGGCTCGATGAACACTGAAGCTTTCTTT.

This clonotype was recorded only once. A read error may account for a junction end that differs from germline. V is TRBV6-2 or TRBV6-3 and J is TRBJ1-5, with unresolved D. Germline assignment: CDR1 MNHEY and CDR2 SVGEGT. The CDR3 consists of 15 residues. The chain's CDR3 is CVSSYSPAGNQPQHF. The CDR3 coding sequence is TGTGTCAGCAGTTACAGCCCGGCGGGCAATCAGCCCCAGCATTTT.

In the case of this clonotype: A much bigger clone sits one base away, suggesting this may be a read error. The J gene is TRBJ2-5, the V gene TRBV7-2, with D perhaps assigned TRBD1 or TRBD2 (5 bases each). This CDR3 is 19 amino acids long. Per the germline V gene, CDR1 is SGHTA and CDR2 is FQGNSA. CDR3 sequence: CASSLGVGLGDGVQESQYF. In DNA, the CDR3 is TGTGCCAGCAGCTTAGGGGTGGGTTTGGGGGATGGCGTTCAAGAGAGCCAGTACTTC. Full variable domain (outside the CDR3, taken from reference TRBV7-2 and TRBJ2-5): GAGVSQSPSNKVTEKGKDVELRCDPISGHTALYWYRQSLGQGLEFLIYFQGNSAPDKSGLPSDRFSAERTGGSVSTLTIQRTQQEDSAVYLCASSLGVGLGDGVQESQYFGPGTRLLVL.

As for this clonotype: A much larger clone differs from this one at a single base, so this may be a read error. The CDR3 sequence is CASILGGSYAYEQYF. Here the CDR3 DNA reads TGTGCCAGCATTTTAGGGGGCAGTTACGCCTACGAGCAGTACTTC. This rearrangement joins TRBV12-3 or TRBV12-4 to TRBJ2-7; 7 bases are a match to TRBD1. This CDR3 is 15 amino acids long.

Regarding this clonotype: It may be a read error: a sequence one base away is much more abundant. The rearrangement joins TRBV7-2 to TRBJ2-1, with a weak D call TRBD1 (7 bases). The V end lost 5 bases, the J end lost 10 bases, and 24 bases lay between the germline ends. CDR1 and CDR2 (germline): SGHTA, FQGNSA. The CDR3 consists of 16 residues. CDR3 residues: CASSQRGATGRSEQFF. In DNA form, the CDR3 reads TGTGCCAGCAGCCAAAGGGGGGCGACAGGGAGGAGCGAGCAGTTCTTC.

This chain connects TRBV6-5 to TRBJ2-7, with 9 bases aligning to TRBD1. The CDR3 extends over 18 amino acids. After removal of 5 bases from V and 6 bases from J, the junction contained 20 bases not matched to a gene. Germline CDR1 MNHEY, CDR2 SVGAGI. CDR3 loop: CASSNLGGGDRANFEQYF. CDR3 DNA: TGTGCCAGCAGTAACCTGGGGGGGGGGGACAGGGCGAACTTCGAGCAGTACTTC.

This chain links TRBV20-1 with TRBJ2-5, with 10 bases that match TRBD1. Trimming cost V 4 bases and J 5 bases; bases outside gene matches: 10. CDR3 length equals 15 residues. The germline V gene encodes CDR1 DFQATT and CDR2 SNEGSKA (reference sequence). CDR3 region: CSATLPGQGWETQYF. CDR3 DNA: TGCAGTGCTACCCTCCCGGGACAGGGGTGGGAGACCCAGTACTTC.

V gene TRBV7-2 combines with J gene TRBJ2-5; 9 bases are shared with TRBD2. This CDR3 has 17 residues. CDR1 is SGHTA and CDR2 is FQGNSA in the germline V gene. V shed 5 bases, J shed 4 bases, and the junction held 14 bases outside the gene matches. CDR3 sequence reads: CASSILAGRGSGETQYF. The CDR3 coding sequence is TGTGCCAGCAGCATCCTAGCGGGGAGGGGCTCAGGAGAGACCCAGTACTTC.

With regard to this clonotype: A junction end diverges from the germline sequence, so it may reflect a read error. The chain combines TRBV25-1 with TRBJ1-5, with D unclear. The CDR3 consists of 13 residues. Per the germline V gene, CDR1 is MGHDK and CDR2 is SYGVNS. DNA of the CDR3: TGTGTCAGCAGTGAGTGTCGCAATCAGCCCCAGCATTTT. Protein sequence: CVSSECRNQPQHF.

Details on this clonotype: Being one base from a much bigger clone, this may be a read error. This chain links TRBV7-2 with TRBJ1-3; possible D gene TRBD1, 6 bases. Germline loops: CDR1 SGHTA, CDR2 FQGNSA. The CDR3 runs to 14 residues. Deletions cut 6 bases from V and 5 bases from J, with 14 bases between. This chain's CDR3 is CASRPWRGRNTIYF. CDR3 bases: TGTGCCAGCAGACCCTGGAGGGGGAGAAACACCATATATTTT. The complete variable domain, with remaining parts taken from reference TRBV7-2 and TRBJ1-3, reads GAGVSQSPSNKVTEKGKDVELRCDPISGHTALYWYRQSLGQGLEFLIYFQGNSAPDKSGLPSDRFSAERTGGSVSTLTIQRTQQEDSAVYLCASRPWRGRNTIYFGEGSWLTVV.